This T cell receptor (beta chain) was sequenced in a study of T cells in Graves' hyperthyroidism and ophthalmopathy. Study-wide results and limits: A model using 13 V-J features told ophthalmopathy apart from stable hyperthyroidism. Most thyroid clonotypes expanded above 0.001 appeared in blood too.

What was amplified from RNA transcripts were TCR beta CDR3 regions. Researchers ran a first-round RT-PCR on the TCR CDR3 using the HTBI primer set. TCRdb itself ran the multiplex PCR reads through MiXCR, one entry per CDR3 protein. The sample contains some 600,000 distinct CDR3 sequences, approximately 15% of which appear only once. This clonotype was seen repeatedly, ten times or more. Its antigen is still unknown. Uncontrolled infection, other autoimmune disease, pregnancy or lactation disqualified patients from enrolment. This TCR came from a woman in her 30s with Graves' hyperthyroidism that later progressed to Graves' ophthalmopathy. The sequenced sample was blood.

This CDR3 reads CASSRGGGTEAFF. In DNA form, the CDR3 reads TGTGCCAGCAGTCGGGGGGGGGGCACTGAAGCTTTCTTT. The chain links TRBV6-1 to TRBJ1-1; the D gene is possibly TRBD1 (5 bases). Germline CDR1 MNHNS, CDR2 SASEGT. The CDR3 runs to 13 residues. The V gene lost 5 bases and the J gene lost 4 bases, with 11 bases spanning the gap.